The T cell receptor beta chain under discussion was sequenced for a study of blood T cell repertoires in COVID-19. Study-level information: From the United States, Italy and Spain came samples of acute and convalescent COVID-19.

V gave up 1 base and J gave up 3 bases, with 9 bases separating them. CDR1 SGHDT and CDR2 YYEEEE come from the germline V gene. The CDR3 sequence is 14 residues long. How the authors handled the data: Nucleated cell counts were estimated from reference gene primer amplification. TCRdb's copy holds only in-frame clones and misses some; the assay was immunoSEQ multiplex PCR. V and J calls and clone size are those listed in that table; D and trimming were worked out from the DNA. The table records fewer than 300,000 clones, approximately 83% of them present only once. Seattle-derived patients entered the study during active infection and were followed longitudinally.

The clonotype comes from a person aged 65-85 years with COVID-19, enrolled during active disease. The specimen was peripheral blood. V usage is TRBV5-6 and J usage is TRBJ2-3; perhaps TRBD1 as D (6 bases). CDR3 DNA sequence: TGTGCCAGCAGCTTGAACAGGGTGACAGATACGCAGTATTTT. This gives the protein CASSLNRVTDTQYF.